The clone carrying this TCR beta chain was recorded at least ten times. Time point: newly diagnosed GD, antithyroid drugs for less than 3 months. TCR sequences were obtained from RNA taken from PBMCs. This specimen comes from a study of regulatory T cells in long-lasting Graves disease. The CDR3 runs to 14 residues. The ends were cut back, 4 bases at V and 6 bases at J, with 16 bases in the middle. Arm-PCR with iRepertoire HTBI primers amplified the CDR3 regions for these TCR beta libraries. TCRdb reprocessed the multiplex PCR reads with MiXCR, giving one entry per CDR3 protein. Counted here are approximately 480,000 distinct CDR3 sequences, 15% to 20% occurring once; the ten biggest clones make up 12%. The same sample was also studied in work on T cells in Graves' hyperthyroidism and ophthalmopathy. According to that study: Prediction of ophthalmopathy progression came a median approximately 6.6 months pre-onset.

The material was peripheral blood mononuclear cells (PBMCs), obtained at new diagnosis, from a patient treated with antithyroid drugs. The chain carries TRBV12-3 or TRBV12-4 and TRBJ2-7; D ambiguous. The source of this sequence is a man aged 35 to 55 with Graves disease. The CDR3 DNA sequence: TGTGCCAGCAGTTCGGACCGCACGCTGGCCGAGCAGTACTTC. It yields the protein CASSSDRTLAEQYF.